Shown below are 26 T cell receptor beta chains from a single sample sequenced in a study of identical twins. Via MiXCR, TCRdb re-called the 5' RACE reads, giving one row per CDR3 protein. Here the sample spans under 900,000 distinct CDR3 sequences, about 12% being singletons. These data were likewise used in another study, on yellow fever vaccine responses in identical twins.

Sequenced sample: PBMCs. These receptors were taken from a woman aged 18-29 years in good health.

Many counts were recorded for this clonotype. The J gene is TRBJ1-1, the V gene TRBV6-6, with 8 bases aligning to TRBD1. The CDR3 length is 13 residues. Germline-derived CDR1 and CDR2 are MNHNY and SVGAGI (reference sequence). The V gene end was trimmed by 8 bases and the J gene end by 0 bases; junction bases not matched to a gene: 2. The CDR3 loop is CASHRGMNTEAFF. The CDR3 DNA reads as TGTGCCAGCCACAGGGGGATGAACACTGAAGCTTTCTTT.

The rearrangement uses TRBV12-3 or TRBV12-4 and TRBJ2-1, with 9 nucleotides matching TRBD2. V shed 7 bases and J 5 bases; nucleotides not matched to a gene: 6. This CDR3 has 14 amino acids. The CDR3 sequence: CASTLAGRDNEQFF. The CDR3 bases are TGTGCCAGCACCCTAGCGGGGAGGGACAATGAGCAGTTCTTC.

The chain is built from TRBV14 and TRBJ2-7, with TRBD1 matching 7 bases. The CDR3 has 15 residues. Germline V gives CDR1 SGHDN, CDR2 FVKESK. Germline trimming cut 2 bases from V and 2 bases from J; bases unmatched to any gene: 6. The CDR3 loop reads CASSQRQGSTYEQYF. DNA of the CDR3: TGTGCCAGCAGCCAACGACAGGGAAGTACCTACGAGCAGTACTTC.

This chain joins TRBV29-1 and TRBJ2-5; no clear D gene. V shed 4 bases and J shed 7 bases, with 16 bases lying between them. From germline, CDR1 is SQVTM and CDR2 ANQGSEA. The CDR3 has 13 amino acids. The CDR3 nucleotides read TGCAGCGTTGTACACCTGAACACGGGGACCCAGTACTTC. This codes for CSVVHLNTGTQYF.

The chain has TRBV29-1 and TRBJ2-7; D is possibly TRBD2 (7 bases). The length of the CDR3 is 14 residues. Germline V CDR1 and CDR2: SQVTM, ANQGSEA. Trimming left V 7 bases short and J 0 bases short, with 16 bases between. The CDR3 here is CSALGGPNSYEQYV. As DNA, the CDR3 is TGCAGCGCTTTGGGGGGGCCCAACTCCTACGAGCAGTACGTC.

CDR3 in DNA: TGTGCCACCAGCAGAGATAGGGTAGCGGTAGATACGCAGTATTTT. Its protein is CATSRDRVAVDTQYF. This chain uses TRBV15 with TRBJ2-3; possible D gene TRBD2, 6 bases. V lost 0 bases and J 5 bases, leaving 12 bases between the germline ends. Germline loops: CDR1 LNHNV, CDR2 YYDKDF (reference sequence). The CDR3 consists of 15 residues. Filled out from reference TRBV15 and TRBJ2-3, the complete variable domain reads DAMVIQNPRYQVTQFGKPVTLSCSQTLNHNVMYWYQQKSSQAPKLLFHYYDKDFNNEADTPDNFQSRRPNTSFCFLDIRSPGLGDTAMYLCATSRDRVAVDTQYFGPGTRLTVL.

J is TRBJ2-5 and V is TRBV20-1; 10 nucleotides line up with TRBD1. CDR1 DFQATT and CDR2 SNEGSKA come from the germline V gene (reference sequence). The CDR3 loop spans 12 amino acids. Trimming cost V 5 bases and J 5 bases; bases outside gene matches: 2. The CDR3 nucleotides are TGCAGTGCTGGGGGACAGGGGGAGACCCAGTACTTC. This codes for CSAGGQGETQYF.

This chain links TRBV15 with TRBJ2-3, with 10 positions matching TRBD1. Germline V gene data show CDR1 as LNHNV and CDR2 as YYDKDF (reference sequence). J gave up 3 bases and V 2 bases, and 5 bases lay outside the gene matches. The CDR3 extends over 16 amino acids. The CDR3 DNA follows: TGTGCCACCAGCAGATACGGGACAGGGGTGACAGATACGCAGTATTTT. Translation gives CATSRYGTGVTDTQYF. The variable domain in full, completed from reference TRBV15 and TRBJ2-3, reads DAMVIQNPRYQVTQFGKPVTLSCSQTLNHNVMYWYQQKSSQAPKLLFHYYDKDFNNEADTPDNFQSRRPNTSFCFLDIRSPGLGDTAMYLCATSRYGTGVTDTQYFGPGTRLTVL.

This clonotype has ten or more counts. This chain connects TRBV12-3 or TRBV12-4 to TRBJ1-1; D is unresolved. The V end was cut by 7 bases, the J end by 1 base, with 10 bases between. This CDR3 contains 13 residues. The DNA for the CDR3 is TGTGCCAGCATTAAAATAGGGAACACTGAAGCTTTCTTT. Translation gives CASIKIGNTEAFF.

The chain recombines TRBV20-1 with TRBJ1-1; D remains unclear. Trimming stripped 2 bases from V and 2 bases from J, with 12 bases between. The CDR3 extends over 14 amino acids. CDR1 is DFQATT and CDR2 is SNEGSKA in the germline V gene (reference sequence). CDR3 sequence (DNA): TGCAGTGCTAGAAAAGGGCGGGCAAACACTGAAGCTTTCTTT. Protein product: CSARKGRANTEAFF.

This clonotype has a handful of counts. The rearrangement joins TRBV5-1 to TRBJ2-2, with 10 positions matching TRBD2. Germline values: CDR1 SGHRS, CDR2 YFSETQ. This CDR3 spans 19 amino acids. V lost 4 bases, J lost 2 bases, and 14 bases stayed unmatched. The CDR3 protein is CASSRSSYRTSGNTGELFF. Written as DNA, the CDR3 is TGCGCCAGCAGCCGCTCTTCATACCGGACTAGCGGTAACACCGGGGAGCTGTTTTTT.

This sequence joins TRBV2 and TRBJ2-7, with 9 bases fitting TRBD2. The CDR3 is 15 amino acids. With 9 bases clipped from V and 4 bases from J, the junction kept 13 bases outside the gene matches. From germline, CDR1 is SNHLY and CDR2 FYNNEI. CDR3: CASARVASGKYEQYF. The CDR3, as DNA: TGTGCCAGTGCGAGAGTGGCTAGCGGGAAATACGAGCAGTACTTC.

This clonotype has only a few counts. V is TRBV20-1 and J is TRBJ1-5; D might be TRBD1 (5 bases). The CDR3 sequence is 15 residues long. Trimming pared 3 bases from V and 1 base from J, leaving 13 bases between. The V gene's germline CDR1 is DFQATT and CDR2 SNEGSKA (reference sequence). DNA of the CDR3: TGCAGTGCTAGGAGGGGACGGGGAAGCAATCAGCCCCAGCATTTT. Protein: CSARRGRGSNQPQHF.

This clonotype was observed a few times. The chain carries TRBV2 and TRBJ2-2; tentatively, D is TRBD2 (6 bases). Germline values: CDR1 SNHLY, CDR2 FYNNEI. The germline V and J ends were trimmed by 8 bases and 0 bases, with 13 bases remaining between them. This CDR3 is 15 amino acids long. The CDR3, as DNA: TGTGCCAGCGAAGGGACTCCCACGAACACCGGGGAGCTGTTTTTT. Residues: CASEGTPTNTGELFF.

The V gene is TRBV7-9, the J gene TRBJ2-7, with 7 bases matching TRBD1. Germline-derived CDR1 and CDR2 are SEHNR and FQNEAQ (reference sequence). V shed 3 bases and J 2 bases; nucleotides not matched to a gene: 13. The CDR3 has 17 residues. CDR3 region: CASSFRSGTDEPYEQYF. The CDR3 DNA sequence: TGTGCCAGCAGCTTCCGCTCCGGGACAGACGAACCCTACGAGCAGTACTTC.

The chain couples TRBV14 to TRBJ2-3, with TRBD2 matching over 14 bases. Germline CDR1 and CDR2: SGHDN and FVKESK. The CDR3 is 19 amino acids. J gave up 2 bases and V 4 bases, and 11 bases lay outside the gene matches. The CDR3 sequence is CASSPRRTSGGPLTDTQYF. CDR3 coding DNA: TGTGCCAGCAGCCCCCGTCGGACTAGCGGGGGGCCACTCACAGATACGCAGTATTTT.

This clonotype was recorded a few times. This rearrangement joins TRBV29-1 to TRBJ2-2, with D perhaps TRBD2 (6 bases). The germline V gene encodes CDR1 SQVTM and CDR2 ANQGSEA. This CDR3 spans 14 amino acids. Trimming removed 4 bases at V and 6 bases at J, with 15 bases between. This CDR3 is CSVGSEGGAGELFF. CDR3 DNA: TGCAGCGTTGGCTCGGAGGGTGGGGCCGGGGAGCTGTTTTTT.

This clonotype has just a few counts. This sequence joins TRBV28 and TRBJ2-1; D is unclear. The CDR3 sequence is 14 residues long. The V gene's germline CDR1 is MDHEN and CDR2 SYDVKM. V was trimmed by 7 bases and J by 5 bases, leaving 15 bases between them. CDR3 loop: CASILGNLNNEQFF. CDR3 coding DNA: TGTGCCAGCATCTTAGGGAACTTAAACAATGAGCAGTTCTTC.

This clonotype was recorded a few times. The gene calls are TRBV24-1 and TRBJ2-1; D is uncertain. This CDR3 is built from 14 residues. Trimming took off 3 bases at V and 6 bases at J, with 11 bases between the two ends. Germline V lookup: CDR1 KGHDR, CDR2 SFDVKD. The CDR3 nucleotides are TGTGCCACCAGTGATGTAGACTCGCCCAATGAGCAGTTCTTC. This translates into CATSDVDSPNEQFF.

The V call is TRBV29-1, the J call TRBJ1-4; TRBD1 matches 9 bases. This CDR3 has 12 amino acids. With V trimmed by 7 bases and J by 8 bases, 5 bases remained unmatched. The germline V gene encodes CDR1 SQVTM and CDR2 ANQGSEA. CDR3 nucleotides: TGCAGCGCCGACAGGGGGGACGAAAAACTGTTTTTT. It specifies CSADRGDEKLFF.

This clonotype was seen more than once but under ten times. V is TRBV5-1 and J is TRBJ2-1; D gene unclear. CDR3 length: 18 amino acids. V was trimmed by 3 bases and J by 0 bases, leaving 19 bases between them. Germline values: CDR1 SGHRS, CDR2 YFSETQ. The CDR3 protein is CASSSSLTTVSSYNEQFF. The CDR3 DNA reads TGCGCCAGCAGCTCCAGCCTTACGACGGTCAGCTCCTACAATGAGCAGTTCTTC.

V usage is TRBV18 and J usage is TRBJ2-1, with a weak D call TRBD2 (5 bases). The CDR3 has 16 residues. The germline V gene encodes CDR1 KGHSH and CDR2 LQKENI. V lost 0 bases and J 4 bases, leaving 13 bases between the germline ends. CDR3 in amino acids: CASSPPVGSRYNEQFF. CDR3 DNA: TGTGCCAGCTCACCACCGGTGGGGAGTAGGTACAATGAGCAGTTCTTC. Full variable domain (rest looked up from reference TRBV18 and TRBJ2-1): NAGVMQNPRHLVRRRGQEARLRCSPMKGHSHVYWYRQLPEEGLKFMVYLQKENIIDESGMPKERFSAEFPKEGPSILRIQQVVRGDSAAYFCASSPPVGSRYNEQFFGPGTRLTVL.

The J gene is TRBJ2-7, the V gene TRBV12-3 or TRBV12-4; D remains ambiguous. CDR3 length: 12 amino acids. Trimming removed 3 bases from V and 3 bases from J, with 6 bases in between. The CDR3 here is CASSFLHYEQYF. CDR3 DNA: TGTGCCAGCAGTTTCCTTCACTACGAGCAGTACTTC.

This clonotype has a handful of counts. The chain links TRBV9 to TRBJ2-3; 7 bases fit TRBD1. J gave up 0 bases and V 3 bases, and 4 bases lay outside the gene matches. The CDR3 has 15 amino acids. Germline CDR1 and CDR2: SGDLS and YYNGEE. This CDR3 reads CASSERQGSTDTQYF. In DNA form, the CDR3 reads TGTGCCAGCAGCGAACGACAGGGAAGCACAGATACGCAGTATTTT.

This clonotype was detected a few times. This sequence joins TRBV11-2 and TRBJ2-1; no clear D. The CDR3 sequence is 15 residues long. Germline V gene data show CDR1 as SGHAT and CDR2 as FQNNGV. V was cut by 2 bases and J by 4 bases, with 12 bases left in between. CDR3 nucleotide sequence: TGTGCCAGCAGCTTATCCTACAACGATTACAATGAGCAGTTCTTC. It specifies CASSLSYNDYNEQFF.

The chain combines TRBV18 with TRBJ2-2; possibly TRBD2 for D (5 bases). The germline CDR1 and CDR2 sequences are KGHSH and LQKENI. Deletions cut 6 bases from V and 6 bases from J, with 20 bases between. CDR3 size: 16 residues. The CDR3 DNA sequence: TGTGCCAGCTCGCCGAGGATGGACGGACTCCCCGGGGAGCTGTTTTTT. It codes for CASSPRMDGLPGELFF.